This TCR beta chain was sequenced in a study of tumor-infiltrating lymphocytes in primary liver carcinoma. Details on this clonotype: The conserved phenylalanine or tryptophan normally closing the CDR3 is absent here, so this likely arose from a read error.

The study co-extracted DNA and RNA from around 20-30 mg of unsorted bulk tissue. V lost 10 bases and J lost 5, with 11 bases in between. This CDR3 spans 11 amino acids. Per the germline V gene, CDR1 is MNHEY and CDR2 is SVGAGI. From 400 to 500 ng total RNA, TCR beta cDNA was generated with a primer in the constant region. ARM-PCR was slightly modified, and three nested multiplex PCR rounds with it gave rise to the TCR beta libraries. Use of TRBV1-TRBV30 forward primers with a C-beta reverse primer characterized the first two PCR rounds, which lasted approximately 11 cycles each. TCRdb reprocessed the multiplex PCR reads via MiXCR and lists one record per CDR3 protein. The sample includes around 47,000 distinct CDR3 sequences, about three quarters of them seen just once.

Sequenced material: liver tumor tissue from sampling region 2. Subset denoted: tumor region T2, inferior pole. The chain carries TRBV6-5 and TRBJ1-1; TRBD1 is a possible D gene (5 bases). The TCR sequence derives from a man aged 40-55 years with primary liver carcinoma and hepatitis B virus infection. In DNA form, the CDR3 reads TGTGCCACCACATCAGGGACTGAAGCTTTCATT. Amino acids: CATTSGTEAFI.